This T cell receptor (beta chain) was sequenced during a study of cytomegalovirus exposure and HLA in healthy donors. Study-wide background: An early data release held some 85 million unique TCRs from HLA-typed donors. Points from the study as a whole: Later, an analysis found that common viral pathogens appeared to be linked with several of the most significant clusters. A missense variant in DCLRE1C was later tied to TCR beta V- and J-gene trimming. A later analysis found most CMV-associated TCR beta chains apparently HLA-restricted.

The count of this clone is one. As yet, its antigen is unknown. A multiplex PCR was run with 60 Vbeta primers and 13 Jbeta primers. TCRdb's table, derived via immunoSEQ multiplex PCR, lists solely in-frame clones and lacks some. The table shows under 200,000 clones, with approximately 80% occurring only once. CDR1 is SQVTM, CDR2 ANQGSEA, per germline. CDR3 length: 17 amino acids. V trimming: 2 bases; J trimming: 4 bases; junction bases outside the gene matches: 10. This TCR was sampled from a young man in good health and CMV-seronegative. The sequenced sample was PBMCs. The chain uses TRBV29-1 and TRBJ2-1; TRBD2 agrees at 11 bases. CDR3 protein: CSVERPTSGSPYNEQFF. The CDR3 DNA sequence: TGCAGCGTTGAAAGGCCTACTAGCGGGAGCCCATACAATGAGCAGTTCTTC.